These T cell receptor beta chains were read from a single sample in a study of control samples from healthy donors and cancer patients. Assay: immunoSEQ multiplex PCR; the TCRdb copy retains only in-frame clones and omits some. The data hold about 130,000 clones, with over 80% observed a single time. The sequenced material came from PBMCs. Receptor source: a man of 80 years or more with head and neck cancer. Both conserved end residues are part of each CDR3. Fields, in order: V gene, D gene, CDR3 protein. D genes are given only for firm matches.

TRBV27 | TRBD2 | CASSPPGLISGANVLTF
TRBV5-4 | TRBD2 | CASSLGGRDNEQFF
TRBV5-1 | NA | CASSYRSSTDTQYF
TRBV6-5 | NA | CASSREGMAEAFF
TRBV27 | NA | CASSLTGLQTQYF
TRBV6-5 | NA | CASSYSWDSGNTIYF
TRBV7-7 | NA | CASSLLPGDPEAFF
TRBV18 | NA | CASSPQGFLGRHPDRREQYF
TRBV28 | NA | CASTMDRPWAPPANYGYTF
TRBV10-3 | NA | CAISPQITGYEQYF
TRBV3-1/TRBV3-2 | NA | CASSRRPQISGNTIYF
TRBV12-5 | NA | CASGRNTEAFF
TRBV6-6 | TRBD1 | CASSPDRGAAGANVLTF
TRBV3-1/TRBV3-2 | NA | CASSQDGANEKLFF
TRBV2 | NA | CASSGEYNEQFF
TRBV15 | NA | CATNQGVGEPGELFF
TRBV12-3/TRBV12-4 | NA | CASSPDDLGQYF
TRBV27 | NA | CASSFDRAGFEAFF
TRBV7-2 | NA | CASSTGTYSYEQYF
TRBV20-1 | NA | CSASRGQGYTF
TRBV5-1 | NA | CASSPGLTTDTQYF
TRBV5-4 | NA | CASSLISQETQYF
TRBV29-1 | TRBD1 | CSVEGVGTGISMHYGYTF
TRBV10-3 | NA | CAISEGADNEQFF
TRBV27 | TRBD2 | CASSWGREADTQYF